This entry is about one TCR beta chain. No antigen is known for it. This sample stems from a study of vaccination effects on CD4 cells after COVID-19. General study points: Among infection- and vaccine-induced clones, marked clonal contraction occurred late after vaccination.

Sequencing used immunoSEQ multiplex PCR; TCRdb keeps in-frame clones, though not all of them. Here the sample spans about 25,000 clones, over 70% being singletons. V gave up 8 bases and J gave up 4 bases, with 10 bases separating them. The CDR3 covers 12 residues. Viral peptide pool expansion of antigen-specific CD4+ T cells preceded sequencing in the ViraFEST assay. Culture lasted under 13 days before CD4+ T cell isolation. Nucleocapsid antibodies stayed negative before and after vaccination, showing no earlier SARS-CoV-2 infection. Source: CD4+ T cells from PBMCs cultured with HCoV-NL63 spike peptides, taken before COVID-19 vaccination. The rearrangement links TRBV12-3 or TRBV12-4 to TRBJ2-3; D gene unclear. This TCR came from a human donor who received a COVID-19 vaccine. The CDR3 coding sequence is TGTGCCAGCTGGAAGGCGGCAGATACGCAGTATTTT. Amino acids: CASWKAADTQYF.